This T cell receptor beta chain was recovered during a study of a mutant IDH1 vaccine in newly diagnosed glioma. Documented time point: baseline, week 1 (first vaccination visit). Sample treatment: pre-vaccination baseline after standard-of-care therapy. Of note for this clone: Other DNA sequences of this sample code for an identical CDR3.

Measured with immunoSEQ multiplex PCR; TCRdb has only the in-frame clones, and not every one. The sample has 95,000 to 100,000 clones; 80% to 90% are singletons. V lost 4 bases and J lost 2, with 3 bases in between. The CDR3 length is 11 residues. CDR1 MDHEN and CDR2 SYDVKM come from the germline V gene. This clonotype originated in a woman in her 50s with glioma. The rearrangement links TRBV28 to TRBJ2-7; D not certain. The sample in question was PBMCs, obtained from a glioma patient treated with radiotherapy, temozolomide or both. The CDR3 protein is CASSSPYEQYF. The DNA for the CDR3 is TGTGCCAGCAGTTCCCCCTACGAGCAGTACTTC.